This entry lists 17 T cell receptor beta chains sequenced from one sample in a study of molecular identifiers for immune sequencing clone quantification. From the PCR reads, TCRdb called clonotypes with MiXCR, one entry per CDR3 protein. The table shows around 82,000 distinct CDR3 sequences, with roughly 20% occurring only once. The sequencing sample was made of naive CD8+ T cells from blood, with Jurkat cell RNA spiked in. Subset of the sample: FACS-sorted CD8+CD4-CCR7+CD45RA+ naive T cells. Receptor source: a human donor in good health. Some libraries in this study had Jurkat cell RNA spiked in.

On this clonotype: A much larger clone sits a single nucleotide away, making a read error possible. As the CDR3 is not closed by the conserved phenylalanine or tryptophan, this likely results from a read error. V usage is TRBV6-2 or TRBV6-3 and J usage is TRBJ2-7, with D maybe TRBD1 (5 bases). The V and J ends lost 2 bases and 0 bases respectively, with 5 bases between them. Germline V gene lookup returns CDR1 MNHEY and CDR2 SVGEGT. CDR3 length: 13 residues. The CDR3 DNA follows: TGTGCCAGCAGTTACGACAGCTCCTACGAGCAGTACTAC. This translates into CASSYDSSYEQYY.

The rearrangement links TRBV7-9 to TRBJ1-1; D is unresolved. This CDR3 is 13 amino acids long. Germline V lookup: CDR1 SEHNR, CDR2 FQNEAQ (reference sequence). V lost 1 base and J lost 7, with 10 bases in between. The CDR3 DNA follows: TGTGCCAGCAGCTTAGTGATGGCAAATGAAGCTTTCTTT. This gives the protein CASSLVMANEAFF.

This clonotype was counted many times. This chain joins TRBV12-3 or TRBV12-4 and TRBJ2-1; 9 positions match TRBD2. This CDR3 has 18 amino acids. The V and J ends lost 2 bases and 4 bases, in that order; junction bases with no gene match: 12. The CDR3 here is CASSLPRWRGGQYNEQFF. The DNA of the CDR3 is TGTGCCAGCAGTTTACCAAGATGGCGGGGGGGCCAATACAATGAGCAGTTCTTC.

On this clonotype itself: Given a much more abundant clone one base away, this may be a read error. The J gene is TRBJ1-1, the V gene TRBV7-6, with 9 bases identical to TRBD1. CDR1 is SGHVS and CDR2 is FNYEAQ in the germline V gene. CDR3 length: 14 amino acids. The CDR3 region is CAGSHPGTGTEAFF. DNA of the CDR3: TGTGCCGGCAGCCACCCCGGGACAGGGACTGAAGCTTTCTTT.

This clonotype was counted at least ten times. The V and J genes are TRBV19 and TRBJ1-1; D is possibly TRBD1 (5 bases). V lost 4 bases and J lost 5, with 11 bases in between. This CDR3 comprises 13 residues. Per germline, CDR1 LNHDA and CDR2 SQIVND (reference sequence). The CDR3 region is CASSNQGYTEAFF. The CDR3 DNA reads TGTGCCAGTAGTAACCAGGGTTATACTGAAGCTTTCTTT.

About this clonotype: One end of the junction is discordant with germline, which a read error may explain. CDR3 nucleotides: TGTGCCGGTAGTCTCGGCGAAGCTAATGAAAAACTGTTTTTT. This translates into CAGSLGEANEKLFF. The chain is built from TRBV19 and TRBJ1-4; no clear D gene. Per germline, CDR1 LNHDA and CDR2 SQIVND (reference sequence). This CDR3 has 14 residues.

The V call is TRBV24-1, the J call TRBJ2-2; weak D call: TRBD2 (6 bases). Between the trimmed V and J ends, which lost 5 bases and 2 bases, there was a span of 11 bases. The germline V gene has CDR1 KGHDR and CDR2 SFDVKD. CDR3 length equals 15 residues. The CDR3 protein is CATSARDFNTGELFF. The CDR3 coding sequence is TGTGCCACCAGTGCCCGGGACTTCAACACCGGGGAGCTGTTTTTT.

This clonotype was detected ten times or more. The chain combines TRBV4-3 with TRBJ1-5; D is ambiguous. The V and J ends lost 0 bases and 1 base respectively, with 7 bases between them. The CDR3 runs 15 residues. From germline, CDR1 is LGHNA and CDR2 YSLEER. CDR3 loop: CASSQDRMSNQPQHF. In DNA, the CDR3 is TGCGCCAGCAGCCAAGACAGGATGAGCAATCAGCCCCAGCATTTT.

This clonotype was recorded a few times. This sequence joins TRBV7-9 and TRBJ2-5, with 8 nucleotides matching TRBD1. Germline V gene lookup returns CDR1 SEHNR and CDR2 FQNEAQ (reference sequence). CDR3 length equals 14 residues. Losses at the gene ends were 4 bases for V and 5 bases for J; bases not matched to a gene: 6. CDR3 nucleotides: TGTGCCAGCAGCTCGGACAGGGCTCCGGAGACCCAGTACTTC. As protein: CASSSDRAPETQYF.

Regarding this clonotype: A read error is possible here, since a much larger clone lies one base away. The chain recombines TRBV27 with TRBJ2-1, with D possibly matching TRBD2 (5 bases). There are 12 residues in the CDR3. The germline V gene has CDR1 MNHEY and CDR2 SMNVEV (reference sequence). Here the CDR3 reads CAGRGINNEQFF. The CDR3 DNA reads as TGTGCCGGCAGAGGGATTAACAATGAGCAGTTCTTC.

This chain connects TRBV7-3 to TRBJ2-3, with 7 bases lining up with TRBD2. V shed 4 bases and J 0 bases; nucleotides not matched to a gene: 4. In germline, CDR1 is SGHTA, CDR2 FQGTGA. The CDR3 extends over 15 amino acids. The CDR3 nucleotides are TGTGCCAGCAGCTCCCCTAGCGGCAGCACAGATACGCAGTATTTT. Translated, it gives CASSSPSGSTDTQYF.

In this sample, this clonotype is medium-sized. The rearrangement joins TRBV7-2 to TRBJ2-3; D gene ambiguous. V was clipped by 1 base and J by 3 bases, with 17 bases between them. The germline CDR1 and CDR2 sequences are SGHTA and FQGNSA. This CDR3 region has 17 residues. The CDR3 bases are TGTGCCAGCAGCTTAGAAGTTAGTGGCTTCCCAACAGATACGCAGTATTTT. This sequence encodes CASSLEVSGFPTDTQYF.

As regards this clonotype: A much larger clone differs by one base, so this may be a read error. The chain is built from TRBV5-4 and TRBJ2-7; D is perhaps TRBD2 (5 bases). This CDR3 has 11 residues. CDR1 and CDR2 (germline): SGHNT, YYREEE (reference sequence). CDR3 amino acids: CASSAGYELYF. The CDR3 DNA is TGTGCCAGCAGCGCGGGCTACGAGCTGTACTTC.

A note on this clonotype: A much larger clone differs by one base, so this may be a read error. The CDR3 loop reads CASSASSGGNNGQFF. The CDR3, as DNA: TGTGCCAGCAGCGCCAGTAGCGGGGGAAACAATGGGCAGTTCTTC. V usage is TRBV7-9 and J usage is TRBJ2-1; 9 bases agree with TRBD2. Germline V gene sequence: CDR1 SEHNR, CDR2 FQNEAQ (reference sequence). This CDR3 has 15 amino acids.

This clonotype appeared many times. V and J are TRBV4-1 and TRBJ1-4; D ambiguous. The CDR3 extends over 13 amino acids. The V and J ends lost 1 base and 4 bases respectively, with 4 bases between them. Germline V gene data show CDR1 as MGHRA and CDR2 as YSYEKL. DNA of the CDR3: TGCGCCAGCAGCCAAGCGCGTAATGAAAAACTGTTTTTT. Translation gives CASSQARNEKLFF.

This clonotype occurred many times. J is TRBJ2-1 and V is TRBV4-2; 8 bases fit TRBD2. The germline CDR1 and CDR2 sequences are LGHNA and YNFKEQ. The CDR3 has 14 amino acids. Trimming cost V 3 bases and J 7 bases; bases outside gene matches: 5. As DNA, the CDR3 is TGTGCCAGCAGCCAGGGGACTAGGATGAATGAGCAGTTCTTC. Translated, it gives CASSQGTRMNEQFF.

This clonotype was counted between two and nine times. V is TRBV19 and J is TRBJ2-7, with TRBD1 identical over 7 bases. Germline V gene sequence: CDR1 LNHDA, CDR2 SQIVND (reference sequence). J gave up 2 bases and V 5 bases, and 15 bases lay outside the gene matches. This CDR3 has 17 residues. The CDR3 protein is CASSHRDLVQGTYEQYF. In nucleotides, the CDR3 is TGTGCCAGTAGTCATAGGGACCTGGTACAGGGGACCTACGAGCAGTACTTC.